The clone carrying this TCR beta chain was counted at least ten times. Its matching antigen is unknown. Using its own MiXCR run on the RACE reads, TCRdb lists one record per CDR3 protein. The table records tens of thousands of distinct CDR3 sequences, more than 6.5% of them present only once. Time point defined: patch test 2, 6 weeks after DPC sensitization. Stated treatment: therapeutic diphenylcyclopropenone sensitization with weekly scalp DPC. The study extracted total RNA from unfractionated whole blood. These data belong to a study of human T cells and chemical hapten exposure. Findings and limits, study-wide: DPC sensitization left the count of TCRs above 1 in 1000 unchanged. Expanded TCRs clustered into significantly more large CDR3 similarity groups than controls, the analysis revealed.

V lost 8 bases, J lost 2 bases, and 9 bases lay in between. The CDR3 runs 13 residues. Germline CDR1 and CDR2: MRHNA and SNTAGT. The chain employs TRBV6-4 and TRBJ2-2; D possibly corresponds to TRBD1 (5 bases). The receptor's source is a woman in her 30s with alopecia areata. Some clones in this sample may be carry-over from other donors' samples. Material: whole blood, obtained in connection with sensitization to the hapten diphenylcyclopropenone (DPC). The CDR3 DNA is TGTGCCAGCGGACACCCCAACACCGGGGAGCTGTTTTTT. Translated, it gives CASGHPNTGELFF.